This TCR beta chain was sequenced during a study of blood T cell repertoires in COVID-19. Study-level background: The analysed material was cDNA or gDNA that came from T cells, B-cell-depleted T cells, or PBMCs.

Per the original methods: How many nucleated cells were present was estimated from reference gene primer amplification. Sequenced by immunoSEQ multiplex PCR; TCRdb stores in-frame clones only, minus some. D and trimming come from the DNA, and the V and J calls and clone size come from that table. The sample comprises hundreds of thousands of clones, about 85% of which are singletons, and more than 7.5% rests with the top ten. Recovered status in Cohort 3 required two negative PCRs, clearance, or symptom resolution. This CDR3 has 14 residues. The ends were cut back, 3 bases at V and 6 bases at J, with 14 bases in the middle. The V gene's germline CDR1 is WSHSY and CDR2 SAAADI.

The sample was PBMCs or T cells enriched from blood (not recorded which). This chain links TRBV10-2 with TRBJ1-2; D might be TRBD1 (6 bases). This TCR derives from a woman aged 55-70 years who had recovered from COVID-19. The CDR3 protein is CASSDNRAVDGYTF. The CDR3 DNA follows: TGCGCCAGCAGTGATAACAGGGCTGTTGATGGCTACACCTTC.